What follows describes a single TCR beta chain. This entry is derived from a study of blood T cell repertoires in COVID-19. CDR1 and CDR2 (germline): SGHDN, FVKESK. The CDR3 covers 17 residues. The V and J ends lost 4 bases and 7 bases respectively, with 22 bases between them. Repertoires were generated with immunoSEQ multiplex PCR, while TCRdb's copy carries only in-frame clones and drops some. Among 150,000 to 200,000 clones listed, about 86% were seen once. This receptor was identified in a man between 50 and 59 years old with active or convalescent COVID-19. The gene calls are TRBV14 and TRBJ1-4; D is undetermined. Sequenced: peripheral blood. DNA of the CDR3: TGTGCCAGCAGCCCTTGGACGTCTACACTAGGAGGTGAAAAACTGTTTTTT. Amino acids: CASSPWTSTLGGEKLFF.